This section outlines one T cell receptor (beta chain) sequence together with its context. What it binds is unknown. The source of the sample is a study of shared clonotypes between healthy human individuals. Study-wide context: CD4 naive and memory got three plates each, CD8 naive two, CD8 memory one. Study results and limitations: Four donors had around 5.5% of their naive CD4 clonotypes in common.

Each cell subset's genomic DNA was divided evenly among several immunoSEQ plates. Assay used: immunoSEQ multiplex PCR; TCRdb lists only in-frame clones, some missing. This table holds over a million clones, under 80% found once. Healthy HIV-negative adults with no recent acute infections or vaccinations were recruited as donors. This CDR3 comprises 15 residues. V lost 4 bases to trimming and J lost 9 bases, with 16 bases between them. Germline assignment: CDR1 MNHNS and CDR2 SASEGT. The chain joins TRBV6-1 to TRBJ1-6, with D unclear. This sequence was found in a man aged 18 to 29 in good health. The sequenced sample consisted of memory CD4+ T cells sorted from blood. The subset here: CD45RA-negative fraction. The CDR3 spells CASSGGRALTSPLHF. Written as DNA, the CDR3 is TGTGCCAGCAGTGGGGGTAGGGCCCTAACTTCACCCCTCCACTTT.